The 23 T cell receptor beta chains below were found in one sample sequenced in a study of T cells after yellow fever vaccination. Each CDR3 protein is one row after TCRdb ran MiXCR on the 5' RACE reads. The data hold about 330,000 distinct CDR3 sequences, with 6.8% observed a single time. The sequences come from PBMCs, collected about 49 days after the first yellow fever vaccination. The receptors derive from a man aged 18-30 years who received the YFV17D yellow fever vaccine.

This clonotype was observed at least ten times. The genes are TRBV4-3 and TRBJ2-5; D might be TRBD1 or TRBD2, each matching 5 bases. V dropped 0 bases and J dropped 3 bases, with 14 bases sitting between them. Germline CDR1 reads LGHNA; CDR2 reads YSLEER. This CDR3 spans 16 amino acids. CDR3 protein: CASSQEARVREETQYF. The DNA for the CDR3 is TGCGCCAGCAGCCAAGAAGCGAGGGTCAGGGAAGAGACCCAGTACTTC.

The V and J genes are TRBV2 and TRBJ1-1, with 9 bases that match TRBD1. Germline trimming cut 6 bases from V and 6 bases from J; bases unmatched to any gene: 8. Germline V lookup: CDR1 SNHLY, CDR2 FYNNEI. CDR3 length: 14 amino acids. For the CDR3, the DNA is TGTGCCAGCAGGCCGACAGGGGGAGTTGCTGAAGCTTTCTTT. As protein: CASRPTGGVAEAFF.

The CDR3 spells CASSLGTGLSRNEQYV. The CDR3, as DNA: TGTGCCAGCAGCTTAGGAACAGGGCTATCCAGAAACGAGCAGTACGTC. The chain has TRBV11-2 and TRBJ2-7; weak D call: TRBD1 (6 bases). Germline-derived CDR1 and CDR2 are SGHAT and FQNNGV. Between the trimmed V and J ends, which lost 1 base and 5 bases, there was a span of 18 bases. The CDR3 length is 16 residues.

V is TRBV7-2 and J is TRBJ2-7; D is unclear. V lost 1 base and J 4 bases, leaving 8 bases between the germline ends. CDR1 is SGHTA, CDR2 FQGNSA, per germline. This CDR3 is 13 amino acids long. CDR3: CASSLEVAYEQYF. As DNA, the CDR3 is TGTGCCAGCAGCTTAGAAGTAGCTTACGAGCAGTACTTC.

This clonotype was recorded at least ten times. The chain carries TRBV28 and TRBJ2-6; TRBD1 might be the D (6 bases). The CDR3 contains 13 residues. Germline values: CDR1 MDHEN, CDR2 SYDVKM. In nucleotides, the CDR3 is TGTGCATCAGGGGCCCCCGGGGCCAACGTCCTGACTTTC. This translates into CASGAPGANVLTF.

At least ten counts were recorded for this clonotype. This sequence joins TRBV24-1 and TRBJ2-3, with 13 bases matching TRBD2. V dropped 0 bases and J dropped 6; count of bases not matched to a gene: 2. The CDR3 spans 16 residues. The V gene's germline CDR1 is KGHDR and CDR2 SFDVKD. Here the CDR3 DNA reads TGTGCCACCAGTGATTTGGGACTAGCGGGGGCGGATACGCAGTATTTT. Amino acid sequence: CATSDLGLAGADTQYF.

The table lists this clonotype with a few counts. The J gene is TRBJ2-5, the V gene TRBV7-2, with 11 positions matching TRBD2. With V trimmed by 3 bases and J by 5 bases, 5 bases remained unmatched. CDR1 and CDR2 (germline): SGHTA, FQGNSA. This CDR3 region has 15 residues. The chain's CDR3 is CASSLTSGAGETQYF. CDR3 nucleotides: TGTGCCAGCAGCTTGACTAGCGGGGCTGGGGAGACCCAGTACTTC.

CDR3 bases: TGTGCCAGCAGTTTAGATGGGGGGCCCTCCGAGTTCTTC. Encoded protein: CASSLDGGPSEFF. The V gene is TRBV27, the J gene TRBJ2-1, with D tentatively TRBD1 or TRBD2 (6 bases each). CDR1 and CDR2 from the germline V gene are MNHEY and SMNVEV (reference sequence). The V gene lost 2 bases and the J gene lost 14 bases, with 16 bases spanning the gap. CDR3 length: 13 amino acids.

The V gene is TRBV7-3, the J gene TRBJ2-5; D gene unclear. The CDR3 has 10 amino acids. V gave up 5 bases and J gave up 9 bases, with 7 bases separating them. Germline V lookup: CDR1 SGHTA, CDR2 FQGTGA. The CDR3 protein is CASSLEAQYF. The CDR3 coding sequence is TGTGCCAGCAGCCTCGAAGCCCAGTACTTC.

This rearrangement joins TRBV6-2 or TRBV6-3 to TRBJ2-1; 10 positions agree with TRBD2. Germline V gene data show CDR1 as MNHEY and CDR2 as SVGEGT. The V gene end was trimmed by 8 bases and the J gene end by 10 bases; junction bases not matched to a gene: 11. The CDR3 is 14 residues long. The CDR3 spells CASSGAGGAREQFF. The CDR3 DNA reads as TGTGCCAGCTCGGGAGCGGGGGGGGCCAGGGAGCAGTTCTTC.

There are a few counts of this clonotype. The V and J genes are TRBV20-1 and TRBJ2-3; D is undetermined. The CDR3 runs 13 residues. The ends were cut back, 6 bases at V and 1 base at J, with 11 bases in the middle. CDR1 is DFQATT and CDR2 is SNEGSKA in the germline V gene (reference sequence). The CDR3 DNA follows: TGCAGTGCAACGTCCTGGGGCACAGATACGCAGTATTTT. Translated, it gives CSATSWGTDTQYF.

The chain joins TRBV12-3 or TRBV12-4 to TRBJ1-1, with a tentative D call TRBD1 (5 bases). CDR3 length equals 17 residues. Trimming removed 5 bases at V and 2 bases at J, with 21 bases between. The CDR3 protein is CASSPGGHPSSNTEAFF. In DNA form, the CDR3 reads TGTGCCAGCAGTCCTGGTGGACACCCGAGTTCAAACACTGAAGCTTTCTTT.

The chain combines TRBV20-1 with TRBJ2-2; D call uncertain. The germline gives CDR1 DFQATT, CDR2 SNEGSKA (reference sequence). The CDR3 loop spans 13 amino acids. V lost 8 bases and J 0 bases, leaving 10 bases between the germline ends. In DNA, the CDR3 is TGCAGTATCATCCGGGCGAACACCGGGGAGCTGTTTTTT. Protein sequence: CSIIRANTGELFF.

The V gene is TRBV7-9, the J gene TRBJ1-3; possible D gene TRBD1, 5 bases. The CDR3 sequence is 17 residues long. Germline V gives CDR1 SEHNR, CDR2 FQNEAQ (reference sequence). The V and J ends lost 4 bases and 2 bases respectively, with 18 bases between them. This CDR3 reads CASSWEPSGWPGNTIYF. CDR3 nucleotide sequence: TGTGCCAGCAGCTGGGAACCGTCAGGGTGGCCTGGAAACACCATATATTTT.

This clonotype occurred many times. The chain combines TRBV9 with TRBJ1-4; 7 bases are shared with TRBD1. The CDR3 spans 15 residues. Germline V gene sequence: CDR1 SGDLS, CDR2 YYNGEE. Unmatched junction bases numbered 7, after V lost 0 bases and J lost 8 bases. In DNA form, the CDR3 reads TGTGCCAGCAGCGTAGAGGGGGCGCAGGCGGAAAAACTGTTTTTT. This encodes CASSVEGAQAEKLFF.

The J gene is TRBJ2-1, the V gene TRBV20-1; no definite D call. Germline CDR1 reads DFQATT; CDR2 reads SNEGSKA (reference sequence). With 6 bases removed from V and 0 bases from J, the gap between germline ends came to 9 bases. This CDR3 spans 13 amino acids. CDR3 sequence (DNA): TGCAGTGCGAACGGGCCCTCCTACAATGAGCAGTTCTTC. This encodes CSANGPSYNEQFF.

This clonotype was observed at least ten times. The chain uses TRBV5-1 and TRBJ2-1; 7 nucleotides match TRBD1. The V gene end was trimmed by 5 bases and the J gene end by 5 bases; junction bases not matched to a gene: 7. CDR1 is SGHRS and CDR2 is YFSETQ in the germline V gene. This CDR3 region has 14 residues. The CDR3 region is CASRLTGVDNEQFF. The CDR3 coding sequence is TGCGCCAGCAGACTCACAGGGGTGGACAATGAGCAGTTCTTC.

This clonotype was recorded a few times. The rearrangement uses TRBV20-1 and TRBJ1-1; D unclear. Per germline, CDR1 DFQATT and CDR2 SNEGSKA (reference sequence). The CDR3 has 17 residues. Trimming took off 6 bases at V and 1 base at J, with 24 bases between the two ends. CDR3 nucleotides: TGCAGTGCCGTAAGCGGGCCGATACGCCCCACGAACACTGAAGCTTTCTTT. Translated, it gives CSAVSGPIRPTNTEAFF.

The CDR3 DNA reads as TGTGCCAGCAGCTCCTACTATGGCTCCTACGAGCAGTACTTC. Protein product: CASSSYYGSYEQYF. This chain connects TRBV7-3 to TRBJ2-7, with D unresolved. The CDR3 loop spans 14 amino acids. Germline V gives CDR1 SGHTA, CDR2 FQGTGA. Trimming removed 4 bases from V and 0 bases from J, with 10 bases in between.

This chain uses TRBV5-5 with TRBJ1-2; no reliable D call. This CDR3 is 11 amino acids long. CDR1 SGHKS and CDR2 YYEKEE come from the germline V gene (reference sequence). V lost 4 bases and J 5 bases, leaving 6 bases between the germline ends. The CDR3 coding sequence is TGTGCCAGCAGCCTGACGTATGGCTACACCTTC. Translating gives CASSLTYGYTF.

This clonotype has just a few counts. This chain joins TRBV2 and TRBJ2-2, with D perhaps TRBD1 or TRBD2 (5 bases each). Trimming left V 6 bases short and J 5 bases short, with 16 bases between. This CDR3 is 15 amino acids long. Germline CDR1 is SNHLY and CDR2 is FYNNEI. The CDR3 sequence: CASRQERGGTGELFF. The CDR3 nucleotides read TGTGCCAGCAGACAGGAGAGGGGCGGGACCGGGGAGCTGTTTTTT.

This clonotype was found a few times. The gene calls are TRBV7-2 and TRBJ2-1, with 11 bases lining up with TRBD2. This CDR3 is 17 amino acids long. CDR1 SGHTA and CDR2 FQGNSA come from the germline V gene. J gave up 3 bases and V 1 base, and 5 bases lay outside the gene matches. The DNA of the CDR3 is TGTGCCAGCAGCTTAGTGTCTAGCGGGGGGTTCTACAATGAGCAGTTCTTC. Amino acids: CASSLVSSGGFYNEQFF.

Ten or more counts support this clonotype. This chain uses TRBV7-9 with TRBJ1-2, with D maybe TRBD1 (5 bases). Germline V gives CDR1 SEHNR, CDR2 FQNEAQ (reference sequence). The CDR3 contains 14 residues. V lost 2 bases to trimming and J lost 1 base, with 8 bases between them. CDR3 sequence (DNA): TGTGCCAGCAGCTTACAGGGTGTTAACTATGGCTACACCTTC. It encodes CASSLQGVNYGYTF. Using reference TRBV7-9 and TRBJ1-2 for the parts outside the CDR3, the full variable domain is DTGVSQNPRHKITKRGQNVTFRCDPISEHNRLYWYRQTLGQGPEFLTYFQNEAQLEKSRLLSDRFSAERPKGSFSTLEIQRTEQGDSAMYLCASSLQGVNYGYTFGSGTRLTVV.